Shown below are 31 T cell receptor beta chains from a single sample sequenced in a study of control samples from healthy donors and cancer patients. Measured with immunoSEQ multiplex PCR; TCRdb has only the in-frame clones, and not every one. The repertoire has about 140,000 clones, about 90% of them found once; the top ten carry about 1.7%. The sequencing input was blood. The receptors were sampled from a man aged 18 to 35 in good health.

V gene TRBV14 combines with J gene TRBJ1-3; no clear D. V was cut by 2 bases and J by 0 bases, with 8 bases left in between. From germline, CDR1 is SGHDN and CDR2 FVKESK. The length of the CDR3 is 15 residues. The CDR3 loop is CASSQLGVSGNTIYF. The CDR3 nucleotides are TGTGCCAGCAGCCAACTTGGGGTCTCTGGAAACACCATATATTTT.

This chain connects TRBV29-1 to TRBJ1-1; weak D call: TRBD1 (5 bases). Germline values: CDR1 SQVTM, CDR2 ANQGSEA. This CDR3 region has 14 residues. V lost 6 bases to trimming and J lost 4 bases, with 18 bases between them. CDR3 sequence (DNA): TGCAGCGTGCGGGACCCCCGGTCCGGCACTGAAGCTTTCTTT. Its translation: CSVRDPRSGTEAFF.

The sample holds one count of this clone. The chain links TRBV6-2 or TRBV6-3 to TRBJ2-1; TRBD2 matches 8 bases. The germline CDR1 and CDR2 sequences are MNHEY and SVGEGT. V lost 5 bases to trimming and J lost 4 bases; unmatched junction nucleotides: 7. This CDR3 is built from 15 residues. CDR3 in DNA: TGTGCCAGCAGTACCGGACGGGGGGGGTACAATGAGCAGTTCTTC. Its protein product is CASSTGRGGYNEQFF.

The chain combines TRBV24-1 with TRBJ1-2; 7 bases are shared with TRBD1. Trimming took 2 bases from V and 7 from J; bases not matched to a gene: 6. Germline V lookup: CDR1 KGHDR, CDR2 SFDVKD. CDR3 size: 14 residues. CDR3 sequence: CATSDSRGSSGYTF. The CDR3 region has the DNA TGTGCCACCAGTGATTCCAGGGGGTCCTCTGGCTACACCTTC.

The J gene is TRBJ2-1, the V gene TRBV5-1, with D possibly being TRBD1 (6 bases). The CDR3 length is 15 residues. Trimming pared 4 bases from V and 3 bases from J, leaving 14 bases between. Germline loops: CDR1 SGHRS, CDR2 YFSETQ. The CDR3 coding sequence is TGCGCCAGCAGCACTCAGGGGCCCCTCTACAATGAGCAGTTCTTC. Translation: CASSTQGPLYNEQFF. Together with reference TRBV5-1 and TRBJ2-1, the CDR3 gives the full variable domain: KAGVTQTPRYLIKTRGQQVTLSCSPISGHRSVSWYQQTPGQGLQFLFEYFSETQRNKGNFPGRFSGRQFSNSRSEMNVSTLELGDSALYLCASSTQGPLYNEQFFGPGTRLTVL.

V usage is TRBV7-6 and J usage is TRBJ1-1, with 9 bases matching TRBD1. Germline V gene lookup returns CDR1 SGHVS and CDR2 FNYEAQ. This CDR3 spans 17 amino acids. V lost 5 bases, J lost 1 base, and 11 bases stayed unmatched. The CDR3 DNA sequence: TGTGCCAGCAGCCTAACAGGGGGCGCGATGGGGAACACTGAAGCTTTCTTT. Translated: CASSLTGGAMGNTEAFF.

The V gene is TRBV2, the J gene TRBJ1-4; D is unclear. Between the trimmed V and J ends, which lost 10 bases and 2 bases, there was a span of 17 bases. The CDR3 covers 15 residues. Germline CDR1 SNHLY, CDR2 FYNNEI. CDR3 bases: TGTGCCACAAACGGCGGCCTCGGTACTAATGAAAAACTGTTTTTT. It is translated as CATNGGLGTNEKLFF.

This rearrangement joins TRBV6-2 or TRBV6-3 to TRBJ2-3, with 9 bases matching TRBD2. Trimming cost V 2 bases and J 2 bases; bases outside gene matches: 5. Germline V gene data show CDR1 as MNHEY and CDR2 as SVGEGT. CDR3 size: 16 residues. The CDR3 reads CASSYESGGPTDTQYF. In DNA, the CDR3 is TGTGCCAGCAGTTACGAAAGCGGGGGGCCCACAGATACGCAGTATTTT.

This clone was observed a few times. The chain combines TRBV13 with TRBJ2-3; 8 bases match TRBD2. The CDR3 length is 13 residues. Germline-derived CDR1 and CDR2 are PRHDT and FYEKMQ (reference sequence). With 6 bases clipped from V and 11 bases from J, the junction kept 10 bases outside the gene matches. The CDR3 DNA reads as TGTGCCAGCAGTCCGACCGGGACTAGGTTGCAGTATTTT. Its translation: CASSPTGTRLQYF.

The V gene is TRBV9, the J gene TRBJ2-5; 7 nucleotides line up with TRBD2. Germline-derived CDR1 and CDR2 are SGDLS and YYNGEE. With 4 bases clipped from V and 5 bases from J, the junction kept 20 bases outside the gene matches. This CDR3 is 18 amino acids long. CDR3 sequence: CASSPRLPGGSVRETQYF. The CDR3, as DNA: TGTGCCAGCAGCCCCCGGCTGCCGGGGGGTTCTGTCAGGGAGACCCAGTACTTC.

J is TRBJ1-1 and V is TRBV30; D is uncertain. V lost 0 bases and J lost 0, with 11 bases in between. CDR3 length: 15 amino acids. Germline V gives CDR1 GTSNPN, CDR2 SVGIG (reference sequence). The CDR3: CAWSVWLGLNTEAFF. The CDR3 DNA follows: TGTGCCTGGAGTGTCTGGTTAGGGCTGAACACTGAAGCTTTCTTT.

The CDR3 nucleotides read TGCGCCAGCAGGGCGACAGGGGCCGAGACCCAGTACTTC. Protein product: CASRATGAETQYF. J is TRBJ2-5 and V is TRBV5-1; 8 bases are shared with TRBD1. V gave up 5 bases and J gave up 5 bases; unmatched junction bases: 5. This CDR3 has 13 residues. CDR1 SGHRS and CDR2 YFSETQ come from the germline V gene.

The chain recombines TRBV5-1 with TRBJ1-1, with TRBD1 as a possible D gene (5 bases). The CDR3 sequence is 15 residues long. The V end lost 0 bases, the J end lost 4 bases, and 13 bases lay between the germline ends. CDR1 is SGHRS and CDR2 is YFSETQ in the germline V gene. The CDR3, as DNA: TGCGCCAGCAGCTTGGGATCGGGGGTCGGCACTGAAGCTTTCTTT. It codes for CASSLGSGVGTEAFF.

The CDR3 coding sequence is TGTGCCAGCAGCTTAGCTCGGCAGGGGGGCGGCTACACCTTC. Protein: CASSLARQGGGYTF. The V call is TRBV11-2, the J call TRBJ1-2; 7 nucleotides agree with TRBD1. CDR3 length: 14 residues. The V segment lost 1 base and the J segment 8 bases; nucleotides outside the gene matches: 7. Germline V gene lookup returns CDR1 SGHAT and CDR2 FQNNGV.

The chain joins TRBV28 to TRBJ1-2; tentatively, D is TRBD1 (6 bases). The CDR3 runs to 14 residues. V was pared by 3 bases and J by 4 bases, with 12 bases between. Germline CDR1 MDHEN, CDR2 SYDVKM. The CDR3 sequence: CASSFYRTAYGYTF. The CDR3 DNA reads TGTGCCAGCAGTTTTTATCGGACAGCCTATGGCTACACCTTC.

V gene TRBV5-4 combines with J gene TRBJ2-5; weak D call: TRBD2 (7 bases). V was shortened by 4 bases and J by 5 bases, with 18 bases between the two germline ends. The CDR3 covers 15 residues. Germline V CDR1 and CDR2: SGHNT, YYREEE (reference sequence). The CDR3 DNA follows: TGTGCCAGCAGCCCGGACTGGGGGCGGGAGGAGACCCAGTACTTC. As protein: CASSPDWGREETQYF.

This sequence joins TRBV9 and TRBJ2-2, with TRBD1 identical over 7 bases. V shed 0 bases, J shed 0 bases, and the junction held 5 bases outside the gene matches. Germline lookup yields CDR1 SGDLS and CDR2 YYNGEE. This CDR3 is 17 amino acids long. CDR3 sequence: CASSVAKGAANTGELFF. CDR3 DNA sequence: TGTGCCAGCAGCGTAGCTAAGGGGGCAGCGAACACCGGGGAGCTGTTTTTT. Based on the CDR3 plus reference TRBV9 and TRBJ2-2, the full variable domain is DSGVTQTPKHLITATGQRVTLRCSPRSGDLSVYWYQQSLDQGLQFLIQYYNGEERAKGNILERFSAQQFPDLHSELNLSSLELGDSALYFCASSVAKGAANTGELFFGEGSRLTVL.

This clone has just one count. The CDR3 coding sequence is TGTGCCAGCAGTAACAGACGGGGGAACCAAGAGACCCAGTACTTC. This sequence encodes CASSNRRGNQETQYF. The genes are TRBV2 and TRBJ2-5; weak D call: TRBD2 (6 bases). Trimming pared 5 bases from V and 0 bases from J, leaving 13 bases between. The germline V gene has CDR1 SNHLY and CDR2 FYNNEI. The CDR3 spans 15 residues. Filled out from reference TRBV2 and TRBJ2-5, the complete variable domain reads EPEVTQTPSHQVTQMGQEVILRCVPISNHLYFYWYRQILGQKVEFLVSFYNNEISEKSEIFDDQFSVERPDGSNFTLKIRSTKLEDSAMYFCASSNRRGNQETQYFGPGTRLLVL.

The chain has TRBV9 and TRBJ2-3; D assignment may be TRBD1 or TRBD2 (6 bases each). In germline, CDR1 is SGDLS, CDR2 YYNGEE. Trimming left V 3 bases short and J 2 bases short, with 13 bases between. CDR3 length: 15 amino acids. The CDR3 spells CASSATGANTDTQYF. The CDR3 DNA reads TGTGCCAGCAGCGCCACGGGGGCCAACACAGATACGCAGTATTTT.

This chain links TRBV2 with TRBJ2-7, with 9 bases that match TRBD2. CDR1 SNHLY and CDR2 FYNNEI come from the germline V gene. V lost 2 bases to trimming and J lost 0 bases; unmatched junction nucleotides: 5. The CDR3 loop spans 16 amino acids. The CDR3 DNA sequence: TGTGCCAGCAGTGAATTTTTGCGGGGGGGCTCCTACGAGCAGTACTTC. It encodes CASSEFLRGGSYEQYF.

The chain has TRBV28 and TRBJ2-2; weak D call: TRBD1 (6 bases). V was pared by 6 bases and J by 3 bases, with 14 bases between. The CDR3 length is 15 residues. The germline V gene encodes CDR1 MDHEN and CDR2 SYDVKM. DNA for the CDR3: TGTGCCAGCAGACCTACAGGGTATGACACCGGGGAGCTGTTTTTT. Its translation: CASRPTGYDTGELFF.

The chain carries TRBV5-6 and TRBJ2-7; 11 positions match TRBD1. The V gene's germline CDR1 is SGHDT and CDR2 YYEEEE. This CDR3 is 15 amino acids long. V lost 2 bases, J lost 0 bases, and 1 base stayed unmatched. This CDR3 reads CASSFGTGGSYEQYF. CDR3 nucleotides: TGTGCCAGCAGCTTCGGGACAGGGGGCTCCTACGAGCAGTACTTC.

This chain connects TRBV11-2 to TRBJ2-7; the match to TRBD1 covers 9 bases. CDR1 SGHAT and CDR2 FQNNGV come from the germline V gene. The CDR3 runs to 14 residues. V lost 7 bases to trimming and J lost 0 bases; unmatched junction nucleotides: 4. The CDR3 nucleotides read TGTGCCAGCACCCGGGACAGGGCCTCCTACGAGCAGTACTTC. Encoded protein: CASTRDRASYEQYF. The entire variable domain, with the rest obtained from reference TRBV11-2 and TRBJ2-7, is as follows: EAGVAQSPRYKIIEKRQSVAFWCNPISGHATLYWYQQILGQGPKLLIQFQNNGVVDDSQLPKDRFSAERLKGVDSTLKIQPAKLEDSAVYLCASTRDRASYEQYFGPGTRLTVT.

About this clone: At the DNA level, this CDR3 is encoded by other sequences in the same sample as well. This chain links TRBV7-2 with TRBJ2-7, with unresolved D. Germline-derived CDR1 and CDR2 are SGHTA and FQGNSA. This CDR3 has 11 residues. Trimming pared 4 bases from V and 3 bases from J, leaving 4 bases between. CDR3 nucleotide sequence: TGTGCCAGCAGCTCCTACTACGAGCAGTACTTC. It codes for CASSSYYEQYF.

The chain links TRBV7-8 to TRBJ2-5, with 8 bases lining up with TRBD2. The CDR3 is 15 residues long. Trimming at V came to 5 bases and at J to 2 bases, leaving 7 bases not matched to a gene. The germline gives CDR1 SGHVS, CDR2 FQNEAQ. CDR3: CASSPIAGRQETQYF. CDR3 DNA: TGTGCCAGCAGCCCTATAGCGGGGCGACAAGAGACCCAGTACTTC.

The chain employs TRBV29-1 and TRBJ1-2; 7 nucleotides align to TRBD1. V lost 7 bases to trimming and J lost 6 bases; unmatched junction nucleotides: 11. The CDR3 extends over 13 amino acids. CDR1 and CDR2 from the germline V gene are SQVTM and ANQGSEA. Written as DNA, the CDR3 is TGCAGCGCCCGAACCGACAGGGAGCATGGCTACACCTTC. Translation: CSARTDREHGYTF.

The V call is TRBV2, the J call TRBJ2-4; possible D gene TRBD1, 5 bases. This CDR3 spans 13 amino acids. Germline lookup yields CDR1 SNHLY and CDR2 FYNNEI. Trimming took off 5 bases at V and 4 bases at J, with 9 bases between the two ends. The CDR3 sequence is CASSLTVKNIQYF. For the CDR3, the DNA is TGTGCCAGCAGTTTGACAGTTAAAAACATTCAGTACTTC.

The chain is built from TRBV6-2 or TRBV6-3 and TRBJ2-7; tentative D call: TRBD1 (6 bases). The CDR3 length is 15 residues. Trimming shortened V by 2 bases and J by 7 bases, and 18 bases separated the two germline ends. Germline lookup yields CDR1 MNHEY and CDR2 SVGEGT. The CDR3 here is CASSYPLGQSFEQYF. As DNA, the CDR3 is TGTGCCAGCAGTTACCCCCTCGGACAGTCTTTTGAGCAGTACTTC.

The V gene is TRBV19, the J gene TRBJ1-5; no firm D call. CDR3 length equals 17 residues. The V end was cut by 7 bases, the J end by 0 bases, with 19 bases between. Germline CDR1 reads LNHDA; CDR2 reads SQIVND (reference sequence). CDR3 loop: CASMRRGQSNSNQPQHF. CDR3 in DNA: TGTGCCAGTATGCGGAGAGGGCAGTCCAATAGCAATCAGCCCCAGCATTTT.

This clone was seen ten or more times. The chain recombines TRBV28 with TRBJ2-7; either TRBD1 or TRBD2 may fit D (5 bases each). Germline-derived CDR1 and CDR2 are MDHEN and SYDVKM. The CDR3 has 15 residues. V shed 8 bases and J shed 7 bases, with 24 bases lying between them. CDR3 sequence reads: CASHEGQLYGREQYF. CDR3 nucleotides: TGTGCCAGCCATGAGGGGCAACTCTACGGTCGGGAGCAGTACTTC.

The rearrangement joins TRBV3-1 (or the pseudogene TRBV3-2) to TRBJ2-3, with D perhaps TRBD1 or TRBD2 (5 bases each). The CDR3 loop spans 17 amino acids. Germline lookup yields CDR1 LGHDT and CDR2 YNNKEL (reference sequence). Trimming took 4 bases from V and 2 from J, leaving 19 bases between them. CDR3 residues: CASSPPLGEIDTDTQYF. CDR3 nucleotide sequence: TGTGCCAGCAGCCCCCCCTTGGGGGAGATCGACACAGATACGCAGTATTTT.